This T cell receptor (beta chain) originates from a study of post-analysis software for immune sequencing data. Unique molecular identifiers tagged the TCR beta cDNA libraries. From the PCR reads, TCRdb called clonotypes with MiXCR, one entry per CDR3 protein. This sample has some 690,000 distinct CDR3 sequences; over 45% occur once, and the top ten carry around 11%. General study points: Elevated frequency relative to controls characterized roughly five TRBV segments in patients, TRBV5-6, TRBV5-1 and TRBV20-1 among them. Controls had significantly higher normalized Chao1 diversity than multiple sclerosis patients. Strong co-clustering by F measure was seen for same-batch samples.

Points on this clonotype: Its antigen is as yet unknown.

Germline CDR1 is SGHTA and CDR2 is FQGNSA. This CDR3 contains 15 residues. Unmatched junction bases numbered 4, after V lost 1 base and J lost 7 bases. The receptor comes from a girl aged 2 to 10 with multiple sclerosis. Source material: blood. V and J are TRBV7-2 and TRBJ2-1, with 10 nucleotides matching TRBD2. CDR3 in amino acids: CASSLVPSGRNEQFF. CDR3 sequence (DNA): TGTGCCAGCAGCTTAGTACCTAGCGGGAGAAATGAGCAGTTCTTC. The whole variable domain, filled in from reference TRBV7-2 and TRBJ2-1, reads GAGVSQSPSNKVTEKGKDVELRCDPISGHTALYWYRQSLGQGLEFLIYFQGNSAPDKSGLPSDRFSAERTGGSVSTLTIQRTQQEDSAVYLCASSLVPSGRNEQFFGPGTRLTVL.